Below are 32 T cell receptor beta chains sequenced from a single sample in a study of blood T cell repertoires in COVID-19 (TCRdb year 2020). The library was produced with the immunoSEQ multiplex PCR assay. TCRdb holds this immuneACCESS table with in-frame rearrangements only. Some clones are missing; in checked studies, unresolved V genes explain under half, and the rest has no known cause. The sample contains over 140,000 clones, 80% to 85% of them found a single time. The top ten clones comprise more than 3.5% of the sample. Sequenced: peripheral blood. The receptor source for this set is a woman aged 55-70 years with acute or convalescent COVID-19.

This clone appeared a single time. This rearrangement joins TRBV19 to TRBJ1-5; 8 positions agree with TRBD1. This CDR3 has 14 amino acids. Looked up from germline, CDR1 is LNHDA and CDR2 is SQIVND (reference sequence). After removal of 3 bases from V and 5 bases from J, the junction contained 3 bases not matched to a gene. CDR3 sequence reads: CASSIGQGYQPQHF. The CDR3 nucleotides are TGTGCCAGTAGTATCGGACAGGGATATCAGCCCCAGCATTTT.

V and J are TRBV6-6 and TRBJ2-1; 10 bases line up with TRBD1. The CDR3 extends over 19 amino acids. V gave up 5 bases and J gave up 3 bases; unmatched junction bases: 16. The germline gives CDR1 MNHNY, CDR2 SVGAGI (reference sequence). CDR3 bases: TGTGCCAGCAGTCAAACCGGGACAGGGGAAAGGACGGGCTACAATGAGCAGTTCTTC. It is translated as CASSQTGTGERTGYNEQFF.

The chain has TRBV10-3 and TRBJ1-5; D ambiguous. This CDR3 comprises 15 residues. The germline V and J ends were trimmed by 4 bases and 1 base, with 11 bases remaining between them. Germline CDR1 and CDR2: ENHRY and SYGVKD. CDR3 sequence: CAISAEPESNQPQHF. The CDR3 region has the DNA TGTGCCATCAGTGCCGAACCGGAGAGCAATCAGCCCCAGCATTTT.

The genes are TRBV14 and TRBJ2-7, with a possible D match to TRBD2 (6 bases). Germline V lookup: CDR1 SGHDN, CDR2 FVKESK. This CDR3 has 15 amino acids. V was cut by 5 bases and J by 0 bases, with 14 bases left in between. CDR3 in amino acids: CASSSPGVSSYEQYF. In DNA, the CDR3 is TGTGCCAGCAGCAGTCCGGGGGTTAGCTCCTACGAGCAGTACTTC.

The V gene is TRBV6-2 or TRBV6-3, the J gene TRBJ2-7; 8 bases are shared with TRBD2. Trimming cost V 5 bases and J 5 bases; bases outside gene matches: 11. This CDR3 region has 15 residues. Germline lookup yields CDR1 MNHEY and CDR2 SVGEGT. For the CDR3, the DNA is TGTGCCAGCAGTAAAAGCGGGAGCTCTCTTCACGAGCAGTACTTC. Translation: CASSKSGSSLHEQYF.

The sample holds one count of this clone. The chain joins TRBV15 to TRBJ1-1; D is undetermined. The CDR3 contains 14 residues. V lost 8 bases, J lost 2 bases, and 15 bases lay in between. In germline, CDR1 is LNHNV, CDR2 YYDKDF (reference sequence). The CDR3 DNA follows: TGTGCCACCTCTCGGGGATCGGCTAACACTGAAGCTTTCTTT. This sequence encodes CATSRGSANTEAFF.

The V and J genes are TRBV15 and TRBJ2-5; 7 bases match TRBD1. V lost 5 bases, J lost 1 base, and 13 bases stayed unmatched. The CDR3 is 17 residues long. Germline V gives CDR1 LNHNV, CDR2 YYDKDF (reference sequence). CDR3 nucleotides: TGTGCCACCAGCGTCCCCTCCCTCCGGGACAGCCAAGAGACCCAGTACTTC. This translates into CATSVPSLRDSQETQYF.

This clone appeared a single time. This chain joins TRBV4-1 and TRBJ1-6; no reliable D call. Germline V gene data show CDR1 as MGHRA and CDR2 as YSYEKL. CDR3 size: 13 residues. V was clipped by 0 bases and J by 10 bases, with 7 bases between them. CDR3 loop: CASSQDLRSPLHF. CDR3 nucleotide sequence: TGCGCCAGCAGCCAAGATCTACGATCACCCCTCCACTTT.

The chain uses TRBV29-1 and TRBJ2-1; 15 bases map to TRBD2. Germline V gives CDR1 SQVTM, CDR2 ANQGSEA. V shed 6 bases, J shed 6 bases, and the junction held 9 bases outside the gene matches. This CDR3 is 16 amino acids long. The CDR3 spells CSVDGLAGGPINEQFF. For the CDR3, the DNA is TGCAGCGTCGATGGACTAGCGGGAGGGCCGATCAATGAGCAGTTCTTC.

The genes are TRBV28 and TRBJ1-2; D is unresolved. This CDR3 has 12 amino acids. The germline CDR1 and CDR2 sequences are MDHEN and SYDVKM. The CDR3 DNA reads TGTGCGGTGTCAAGCGCGGACTATGGCTACACCTTC. Its protein is CAVSSADYGYTF.

This clone was recorded a few times. CDR3 bases: TGTGCCAGTAGTATCGCGCAGGGGGCGCTTTATGGCTACACCTTC. Protein sequence: CASSIAQGALYGYTF. The chain recombines TRBV19 with TRBJ1-2, with 8 positions matching TRBD1. CDR1 is LNHDA, CDR2 SQIVND, per germline (reference sequence). The CDR3 runs to 15 residues. The V and J ends lost 3 bases and 5 bases, in that order; junction bases with no gene match: 8.

This chain uses TRBV27 with TRBJ1-1; no firm D call. This CDR3 comprises 15 residues. Germline values: CDR1 MNHEY, CDR2 SMNVEV (reference sequence). Trimming cost V 6 bases and J 5 bases, with 19 bases left between them. The CDR3 DNA reads TGTGCCAGCAGGCCCTTGGAGACGAGATGGACTGAAGCTTTCTTT. Translation gives CASRPLETRWTEAFF.

This chain connects TRBV6-5 to TRBJ2-3, with 14 positions matching TRBD2. Per germline, CDR1 MNHEY and CDR2 SVGAGI. This CDR3 spans 15 amino acids. J lost 4 bases, V lost 7 bases, and 4 bases had no gene match. For the CDR3, the DNA is TGTGCCAGCAACCGACTAGCGGGAGGGCCAGATACGCAGTATTTT. Translating it yields CASNRLAGGPDTQYF.

This chain uses TRBV3-1 (or the pseudogene TRBV3-2) with TRBJ2-7; TRBD2 aligns across 7 bases. CDR1 is LGHDT and CDR2 is YNNKEL in the germline V gene (reference sequence). The CDR3 contains 17 residues. With 0 bases clipped from V and 0 bases from J, the junction kept 8 bases outside the gene matches. CDR3 region: CASSQDCRASGSYEQYF. The CDR3 DNA follows: TGTGCCAGCAGCCAAGATTGTCGCGCTAGCGGCTCCTACGAGCAGTACTTC.

This clone was seen only once. The chain has TRBV27 and TRBJ2-3, with D possibly being TRBD1 (5 bases). CDR3 size: 15 residues. Deletions cut 5 bases from V and 2 bases from J, with 14 bases between. Germline CDR1 is MNHEY and CDR2 is SMNVEV (reference sequence). CDR3 DNA: TGTGCCAGCAGTCACCGGACAAGTCACACAGATACGCAGTATTTT. It codes for CASSHRTSHTDTQYF.

This clone was counted a few times. The chain links TRBV28 to TRBJ1-5, with D uncertain. Trimming shortened V by 3 bases and J by 7 bases, and 4 bases separated the two germline ends. CDR1 MDHEN and CDR2 SYDVKM come from the germline V gene. The CDR3 contains 11 residues. In nucleotides, the CDR3 is TGTGCCAGCAGTTTCAGGCAGCCCCAGCATTTT. Its translation is CASSFRQPQHF.

The chain couples TRBV25-1 to TRBJ2-7; 11 nucleotides agree with TRBD1. The V gene's germline CDR1 is MGHDK and CDR2 SYGVNS. This CDR3 has 14 amino acids. The trim removed 4 bases at V and 7 bases at J, leaving 6 bases unmatched. In nucleotides, the CDR3 is TGTGCCAGCAGTGGAGGACAGGGGGCGCGGGAGCAGTACTTC. Translating it yields CASSGGQGAREQYF.

This chain joins TRBV10-3 and TRBJ1-1, with D unresolved. Germline-derived CDR1 and CDR2 are ENHRY and SYGVKD. The CDR3 runs 13 residues. V was pared by 7 bases and J by 8 bases, with 17 bases between. In DNA, the CDR3 is TGTGCCATCACGGGGAGCGGGGTCCGGGAAGCTTTCTTT. Protein product: CAITGSGVREAFF.

V and J are TRBV2 and TRBJ1-2, with D possibly TRBD1 on 5 matching bases. CDR3 length: 12 residues. The V gene lost 10 bases and the J gene lost 2 bases, with 11 bases spanning the gap. CDR1 and CDR2 (germline): SNHLY, FYNNEI. CDR3 loop: CAKTGGNYGYTF. The CDR3 coding sequence is TGTGCCAAAACTGGGGGGAACTATGGCTACACCTTC.

This clone was detected only a few times. V and J are TRBV27 and TRBJ2-5; 8 nucleotides line up with TRBD1. Germline V lookup: CDR1 MNHEY, CDR2 SMNVEV (reference sequence). This CDR3 has 15 residues. The V and J ends lost 4 bases and 3 bases, in that order; junction bases with no gene match: 7. The chain's CDR3 is CASSYQGAAKETQYF. CDR3 nucleotide sequence: TGTGCCAGCAGTTACCAGGGGGCCGCCAAAGAGACCCAGTACTTC.

V and J are TRBV11-3 and TRBJ2-2, with D perhaps matching TRBD2 (5 bases). V gave up 0 bases and J gave up 0 bases, with 11 bases separating them. The CDR3 has 17 amino acids. Germline lookup yields CDR1 SGHNT and CDR2 YENEEA. The CDR3, as DNA: TGTGCCAGCAGCTTAGATCAGAGGGTCGCGAACACCGGGGAGCTGTTTTTT. Its translation: CASSLDQRVANTGELFF.

This clone occurred a few times. The chain carries TRBV5-6 and TRBJ2-2; TRBD1 might be the D (5 bases). Trimming removed 5 bases at V and 7 bases at J, with 9 bases between. CDR3 length: 12 residues. The V gene's germline CDR1 is SGHDT and CDR2 YYEEEE. The CDR3 loop reads CASRGPHGELFF. CDR3 DNA: TGTGCCAGCAGGGGGCCCCACGGGGAGCTGTTTTTT.

The chain is built from TRBV5-8 and TRBJ1-1; a possible D gene is TRBD1 (6 bases). V was cut by 4 bases and J by 3 bases, with 19 bases left in between. The CDR3 consists of 16 residues. Per germline, CDR1 SGHTS and CDR2 YDEGEE. CDR3 sequence: CASSLAGGLGYTEAFF. The CDR3 nucleotides are TGTGCCAGCAGCCTGGCGGGGGGCCTGGGGTACACTGAAGCTTTCTTT.

The chain combines TRBV6-6 with TRBJ2-1, with D tentatively TRBD1 (6 bases). Germline loops: CDR1 MNHNY, CDR2 SVGAGI (reference sequence). The germline V and J ends were trimmed by 5 bases and 6 bases, with 14 bases remaining between them. CDR3 length equals 14 residues. The CDR3 DNA is TGTGCCAGCAGTCGACTGGGACAACCCAATGAGCAGTTCTTC. Its translation is CASSRLGQPNEQFF.

V and J are TRBV6-5 and TRBJ2-1; 8 bases fit TRBD2. With V trimmed by 0 bases and J by 3 bases, 4 bases remained unmatched. This CDR3 has 16 residues. CDR1 is MNHEY and CDR2 is SVGAGI in the germline V gene. DNA of the CDR3: TGTGCCAGCAGTTACTCGATTACTAGCGGCTACAATGAGCAGTTCTTC. Its translation is CASSYSITSGYNEQFF.

V usage is TRBV28 and J usage is TRBJ2-1; TRBD2 matches 11 bases. The CDR3 runs 14 residues. The germline CDR1 and CDR2 sequences are MDHEN and SYDVKM. The trim removed 6 bases at V and 11 bases at J, leaving 9 bases unmatched. CDR3 amino acids: CASRSTSGTTKQFF. CDR3 DNA: TGTGCCAGCAGGTCGACTAGCGGGACCACTAAGCAGTTCTTC.

V gene TRBV5-1 combines with J gene TRBJ2-1, with 16 bases matching TRBD2. CDR3 length: 15 residues. Germline CDR1 is SGHRS and CDR2 is YFSETQ. V shed 4 bases, J shed 8 bases, and the junction held 3 bases outside the gene matches. For the CDR3, the DNA is TGCGCCAGCAGCACCGGGACTAGCGGGGGGGATGAGCAGTTCTTC. This gives the protein CASSTGTSGGDEQFF.

The chain has TRBV28 and TRBJ1-2; TRBD1 agrees at 7 bases. Germline V lookup: CDR1 MDHEN, CDR2 SYDVKM. With 5 bases clipped from V and 7 bases from J, the junction kept 7 bases outside the gene matches. The CDR3 runs to 13 residues. In DNA, the CDR3 is TGTGCCAGCAGTAAGACAGGGTCACCTGGCTACACCTTC. Its protein is CASSKTGSPGYTF.

The chain couples TRBV7-9 to TRBJ2-3, with D possibly matching TRBD2 (7 bases). The CDR3 contains 16 residues. Per the germline V gene, CDR1 is SEHNR and CDR2 is FQNEAQ (reference sequence). Trimming stripped 1 base from V and 3 bases from J, with 14 bases between. The CDR3 DNA reads TGTGCCAGCAGCTTAGGCGGGGGCCGAGAGACAGATACGCAGTATTTT. Residues: CASSLGGGRETDTQYF.

V and J are TRBV7-3 and TRBJ2-1; TRBD1 is a possible D gene (6 bases). This CDR3 has 18 amino acids. Germline V lookup: CDR1 SGHTA, CDR2 FQGTGA. Trimming removed 2 bases from V and 2 bases from J, with 19 bases in between. The CDR3 here is CASSLYALSPGAYNEQFF. CDR3 bases: TGTGCCAGCAGCTTATACGCCCTATCCCCAGGGGCCTACAATGAGCAGTTCTTC. Using reference TRBV7-3 and TRBJ2-1 for the parts outside the CDR3, the full variable domain is GAGVSQTPSNKVTEKGKYVELRCDPISGHTALYWYRQSLGQGPEFLIYFQGTGAADDSGLPNDRFFAVRPEGSVSTLKIQRTERGDSAVYLCASSLYALSPGAYNEQFFGPGTRLTVL.

About this clone itself: Germline is not matched at one junction end, which may reflect a read error. The chain couples TRBV28 to TRBJ2-1; 8 bases map to TRBD2. The germline V gene has CDR1 MDHEN and CDR2 SYDVKM. This CDR3 is built from 13 residues. The CDR3 DNA sequence: TGTGCCAGCAGTTTGCCCCAGGGACTAGACACGCTCTTC. Residues: CASSLPQGLDTLF.

V is TRBV5-1 and J is TRBJ2-2; 7 bases line up with TRBD1. With 5 bases clipped from V and 6 bases from J, the junction kept 7 bases outside the gene matches. The CDR3 length is 14 residues. CDR1 and CDR2 from the germline V gene are SGHRS and YFSETQ. Here the CDR3 reads CASRLLQGAGELFF. DNA for the CDR3: TGCGCCAGCAGATTGCTTCAGGGGGCCGGGGAGCTGTTTTTT.